Below are 9 T cell receptor beta chains sequenced from a single sample in a study of blood T cell repertoires in COVID-19 (dated by TCRdb to about 2020). The method behind the library was the immunoSEQ multiplex PCR assay. Drawn from immuneACCESS, this table holds only the in-frame rearrangements with V and J called that TCRdb kept. Clones are partly lost; checked studies trace under half to an unresolved V gene and leave the rest unexplained. The sample data list approximately 110,000 clones, and approximately 89% of these were observed just once. The ten largest make up around 4.5% of the sample. The sequenced material came from peripheral blood. These receptor sequences come from a man in his forties or fifties with acute or convalescent COVID-19.

The rearrangement joins TRBV30 to TRBJ2-6; 8 bases fit TRBD1. Germline values: CDR1 GTSNPN, CDR2 SVGIG (reference sequence). The CDR3 has 15 residues. Germline trimming cut 5 bases from V and 1 base from J; bases unmatched to any gene: 4. As DNA, the CDR3 is TGTGCCTGGGAGACAGGGGTTTCTGGGGCCAACGTCCTGACTTTC. The encoded protein is CAWETGVSGANVLTF.

CDR3 DNA sequence: TGTGCCTGGATGACTAGCGGGGGTTTGAAGCAGTTCTTC. Translating it yields CAWMTSGGLKQFF. The chain has TRBV30 and TRBJ2-1; 12 nucleotides match TRBD2. The V segment lost 4 bases and the J segment 11 bases; nucleotides outside the gene matches: 6. This CDR3 has 13 amino acids. CDR1 and CDR2 (germline): GTSNPN, SVGIG (reference sequence).

The rearrangement joins TRBV6-6 to TRBJ2-1; TRBD2 is a possible D gene (5 bases). The CDR3 extends over 15 amino acids. Trimming stripped 0 bases from V and 8 bases from J, with 14 bases between. Germline values: CDR1 MNHNY, CDR2 SVGAGI (reference sequence). DNA of the CDR3: TGTGCCAGCAGTTACTCAACAGACCACGGGGATGAGCAGTTCTTC. Protein sequence: CASSYSTDHGDEQFF.

The chain combines TRBV19 with TRBJ2-5; possibly TRBD2 for D (6 bases). This CDR3 spans 16 amino acids. Trimming cost V 6 bases and J 1 base, with 18 bases left between them. Germline V gene data show CDR1 as LNHDA and CDR2 as SQIVND (reference sequence). CDR3 sequence: CASSRREYDIQETQYF. The CDR3 nucleotides are TGTGCCAGTAGCCGACGGGAGTACGATATCCAAGAGACCCAGTACTTC.

The chain's CDR3 is CSASTRVGGGYTF. Written as DNA, the CDR3 is TGCAGTGCTAGTACCCGGGTTGGTGGTGGCTACACCTTC. The chain is built from TRBV20-1 and TRBJ1-2, with D unresolved. The V and J ends lost 3 bases and 7 bases respectively, with 15 bases between them. Per germline, CDR1 DFQATT and CDR2 SNEGSKA (reference sequence). The CDR3 runs to 13 residues.

The V and J genes are TRBV6-6 and TRBJ1-1, with D possibly being TRBD1 (6 bases). The CDR3 spans 13 residues. Trimming removed 4 bases at V and 0 bases at J, with 6 bases between. CDR1 is MNHNY, CDR2 SVGAGI, per germline (reference sequence). Written as DNA, the CDR3 is TGTGCCAGCAGTTCAGGGGTGAACACTGAAGCTTTCTTT. This translates into CASSSGVNTEAFF.

This clone was picked up a small number of times. This chain joins TRBV3-1 (or the pseudogene TRBV3-2) and TRBJ1-6; no firm D call. The ends were cut back, 0 bases at V and 8 bases at J, with 5 bases in the middle. Germline assignment: CDR1 LGHDT and CDR2 YNNKEL (reference sequence). The CDR3 sequence is 13 residues long. In DNA form, the CDR3 reads TGTGCCAGCAGCCAAGATCGAGATTCACCCCTCCACTTT. As protein: CASSQDRDSPLHF.

This CDR3 reads CASSLGILAGDEQYF. DNA of the CDR3: TGTGCCAGCAGCTTAGGGATTCTAGCGGGAGACGAGCAGTACTTC. The chain is built from TRBV7-9 and TRBJ2-7, with TRBD2 matching over 10 bases. The length of the CDR3 is 15 residues. CDR1 is SEHNR and CDR2 is FQNEAQ in the germline V gene (reference sequence). V trimming: 1 base; J trimming: 5 bases; junction bases outside the gene matches: 5.

The V gene is TRBV7-3, the J gene TRBJ1-1, with D hard to call. Germline V gives CDR1 SGHTA, CDR2 FQGTGA. V was trimmed by 6 bases and J by 1 base, leaving 15 bases between them. This CDR3 spans 15 amino acids. DNA of the CDR3: TGTGCCAGCAGTCGGGATGCAGGAGAGAACACTGAAGCTTTCTTT. It codes for CASSRDAGENTEAFF.